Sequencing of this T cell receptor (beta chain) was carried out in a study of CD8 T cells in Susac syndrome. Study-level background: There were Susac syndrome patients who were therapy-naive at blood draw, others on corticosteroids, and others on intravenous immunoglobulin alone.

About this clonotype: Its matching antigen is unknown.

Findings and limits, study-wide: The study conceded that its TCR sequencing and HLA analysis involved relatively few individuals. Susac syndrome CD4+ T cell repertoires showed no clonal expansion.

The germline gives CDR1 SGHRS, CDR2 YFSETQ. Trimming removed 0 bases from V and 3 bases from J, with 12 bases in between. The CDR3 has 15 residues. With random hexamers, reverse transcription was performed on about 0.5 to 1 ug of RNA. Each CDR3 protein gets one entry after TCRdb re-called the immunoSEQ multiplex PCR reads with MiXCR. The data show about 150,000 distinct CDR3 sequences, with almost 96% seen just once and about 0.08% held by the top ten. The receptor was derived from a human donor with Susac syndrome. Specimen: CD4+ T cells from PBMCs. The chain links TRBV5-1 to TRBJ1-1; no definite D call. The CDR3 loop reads CASSLAGQEYTEAFF. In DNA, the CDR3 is TGCGCCAGCAGCTTGGCCGGGCAGGAGTACACTGAAGCTTTCTTT.